Sequencing of this T cell receptor beta chain was carried out in a study of blood T cell repertoires in COVID-19. CDR3 length equals 15 residues. Looked up from germline, CDR1 is SGHRS and CDR2 is YFSETQ. With 4 bases clipped from V and 3 bases from J, the junction kept 7 bases outside the gene matches. The authors' processing: Amplification of reference gene primers was used by the study to estimate nucleated cell counts. Here immunoSEQ multiplex PCR was the method, and the copy in TCRdb shows in-frame clones only, minus some. V, J and clone size are those of that table, while D and trimming were read from the DNA. The table includes about 130,000 clones, 80% to 90% detected once.

The clonotype was recovered from a human donor in a cohort sampled during active COVID-19. The sequencing input was peripheral blood. The rearrangement uses TRBV5-1 and TRBJ2-7, with TRBD2 identical over 10 bases. CDR3 in DNA: TGCGCCAGCAGCGGTCCAACTAGCGGGGTCTACGAGCAGTACTTC. Translated, it gives CASSGPTSGVYEQYF.